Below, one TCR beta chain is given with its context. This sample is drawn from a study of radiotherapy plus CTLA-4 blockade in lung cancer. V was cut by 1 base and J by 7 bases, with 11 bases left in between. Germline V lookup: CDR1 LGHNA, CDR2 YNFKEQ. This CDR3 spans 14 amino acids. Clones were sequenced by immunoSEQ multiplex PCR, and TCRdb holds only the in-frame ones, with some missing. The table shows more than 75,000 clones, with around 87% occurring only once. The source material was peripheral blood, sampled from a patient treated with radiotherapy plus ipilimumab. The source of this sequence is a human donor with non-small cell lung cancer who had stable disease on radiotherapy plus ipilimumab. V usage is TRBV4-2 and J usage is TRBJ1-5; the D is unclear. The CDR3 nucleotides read TGTGCCAGCAGCCAAGGGTTGCCCAGCCAGCCCCAGCATTTT. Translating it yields CASSQGLPSQPQHF.